The 13 T cell receptor beta chains below were found in one sample sequenced in a study of blood T cell repertoires in COVID-19. Using immunoSEQ multiplex PCR, the repertoire was profiled, and TCRdb retains in-frame clones only, with some absent. The sample carries some 80,000 clones, around 80% recorded once. The sequenced material came from peripheral blood. These receptors came from a woman in her 70s with acute or convalescent COVID-19.

The chain uses TRBV19 and TRBJ2-1; 8 bases align to TRBD2. CDR3 length: 14 amino acids. Germline values: CDR1 LNHDA, CDR2 SQIVND (reference sequence). With V trimmed by 5 bases and J by 8 bases, 8 bases remained unmatched. CDR3 sequence (DNA): TGTGCCAGTAGTTTGAGCGGGAGAGGCTATGAGCAGTTCTTC. It codes for CASSLSGRGYEQFF.

This clone has just a few counts. The chain joins TRBV5-1 to TRBJ2-1; 13 positions match TRBD2. Germline-derived CDR1 and CDR2 are SGHRS and YFSETQ. This CDR3 spans 17 amino acids. V dropped 2 bases and J dropped 2; count of bases not matched to a gene: 4. The CDR3 loop is CASSFGLAGDTYNEQFF. The CDR3 coding sequence is TGCGCCAGCAGCTTCGGACTAGCGGGAGATACCTACAATGAGCAGTTCTTC. The entire variable domain, with the rest obtained from reference TRBV5-1 and TRBJ2-1, is as follows: KAGVTQTPRYLIKTRGQQVTLSCSPISGHRSVSWYQQTPGQGLQFLFEYFSETQRNKGNFPGRFSGRQFSNSRSEMNVSTLELGDSALYLCASSFGLAGDTYNEQFFGPGTRLTVL.

This clone was observed a handful of times. The gene calls are TRBV5-1 and TRBJ2-3; 7 bases align to TRBD2. The CDR3 contains 16 residues. CDR1 is SGHRS, CDR2 YFSETQ, per germline. The V segment lost 4 bases and the J segment 2 bases; nucleotides outside the gene matches: 10. CDR3: CASSDTYSGYTDTQYF. CDR3 coding DNA: TGCGCCAGCAGCGATACCTATAGCGGGTACACAGATACGCAGTATTTT.

The rearrangement links TRBV19 to TRBJ1-6; 8 bases line up with TRBD1. There are 14 residues in the CDR3. Per the germline V gene, CDR1 is LNHDA and CDR2 is SQIVND (reference sequence). After removal of 6 bases from V and 9 bases from J, the junction contained 7 bases not matched to a gene. CDR3 nucleotides: TGTGCCAGTAGCCCTGGACAGGGATTTTCACCCCTCCACTTT. Its translation is CASSPGQGFSPLHF.

The rearrangement joins TRBV6-4 to TRBJ2-3; TRBD2 might be the D (6 bases). The germline V and J ends were trimmed by 4 bases and 9 bases, with 14 bases remaining between them. Germline V CDR1 and CDR2: MRHNA, SNTAGT. The CDR3 runs 13 residues. CDR3 amino acids: CASSVEEGGTQYF. CDR3 nucleotide sequence: TGTGCCAGCAGTGTCGAGGAGGGTGGGACGCAGTATTTT.

The chain recombines TRBV5-1 with TRBJ1-3; 8 bases agree with TRBD1. Per the germline V gene, CDR1 is SGHRS and CDR2 is YFSETQ. V lost 1 base, J lost 2 bases, and 5 bases stayed unmatched. This CDR3 is 16 amino acids long. The CDR3 loop is CASSLRQGLAGNTIYF. The CDR3 nucleotides are TGCGCCAGCAGCTTGAGACAGGGGCTAGCTGGAAACACCATATATTTT.

The chain joins TRBV28 to TRBJ1-1, with D possibly being TRBD1 (6 bases). There are 14 residues in the CDR3. Germline V gene data show CDR1 as MDHEN and CDR2 as SYDVKM. Trimming pared 7 bases from V and 4 bases from J, leaving 16 bases between. The DNA for the CDR3 is TGTGCCAGCACGCCGACAGGACGGTTCACTGAAGCTTTCTTT. This translates into CASTPTGRFTEAFF. The whole variable domain, filled in from reference TRBV28 and TRBJ1-1, reads DVKVTQSSRYLVKRTGEKVFLECVQDMDHENMFWYRQDPGLGLRLIYFSYDVKMKEKGDIPEGYSVSREKKERFSLILESASTNQTSMYLCASTPTGRFTEAFFGQGTRLTVV.

The chain links TRBV7-9 to TRBJ1-5, with D unclear. Germline loops: CDR1 SEHNR, CDR2 FQNEAQ (reference sequence). CDR3 length: 13 residues. The V and J ends lost 5 bases and 5 bases respectively, with 10 bases between them. CDR3 in amino acids: CASSQERDQPQHF. In DNA form, the CDR3 reads TGTGCCAGCAGCCAAGAGAGGGATCAGCCCCAGCATTTT.

The CDR3 coding sequence is TGTGCCAGCAGTTTCTACGCGAGCACCTATGAGCAGTTCTTC. Its translation is CASSFYASTYEQFF. V gene TRBV2 combines with J gene TRBJ2-1; D remains ambiguous. V was clipped by 5 bases and J by 8 bases, with 16 bases between them. Per germline, CDR1 SNHLY and CDR2 FYNNEI. The CDR3 runs 14 residues.

This chain joins TRBV7-6 and TRBJ1-3; a possible D gene is TRBD1 (6 bases). The CDR3 runs 16 residues. Germline CDR1 SGHVS, CDR2 FNYEAQ. Between the trimmed V and J ends, which lost 0 bases and 1 base, there was a span of 10 bases. The CDR3 loop reads CASSLAGTKSGNTIYF. In DNA form, the CDR3 reads TGTGCCAGCAGCTTAGCCGGGACAAAATCTGGAAACACCATATATTTT.

The V gene is TRBV3-1 (or the pseudogene TRBV3-2), the J gene TRBJ2-4; the D is unclear. V shed 2 bases and J shed 5 bases, with 13 bases lying between them. The CDR3 totals 15 residues. Looked up from germline, CDR1 is LGHDT and CDR2 is YNNKEL (reference sequence). In nucleotides, the CDR3 is TGTGCCAGCAGCCAACGAACTATCTACCAAAACATTCAGTACTTC. It encodes CASSQRTIYQNIQYF.

The chain combines TRBV11-3 with TRBJ2-2, with 7 positions matching TRBD1. Germline loops: CDR1 SGHNT, CDR2 YENEEA. CDR3 size: 15 residues. V shed 6 bases, J shed 1 base, and the junction held 5 bases outside the gene matches. Written as DNA, the CDR3 is TGTGCCAGCAGTATGAGACAGGGGAACACCGGGGAGCTGTTTTTT. As protein: CASSMRQGNTGELFF. The full variable domain, rest sourced from reference TRBV11-3 and TRBJ2-2, is EAGVVQSPRYKIIEKKQPVAFWCNPISGHNTLYWYLQNLGQGPELLIRYENEEAVDDSQLPKDRFSAERLKGVDSTLKIQPAELGDSAVYLCASSMRQGNTGELFFGEGSRLTVL.

This clone was detected only a few times. The chain employs TRBV19 and TRBJ1-4; 8 nucleotides agree with TRBD1. The CDR3 contains 15 residues. V gave up 3 bases and J gave up 8 bases; unmatched junction bases: 8. Germline loops: CDR1 LNHDA, CDR2 SQIVND (reference sequence). The CDR3 nucleotides read TGTGCCAGTAGTATCATCGGACAGGGAAGCGAAAAACTGTTTTTT. It yields the protein CASSIIGQGSEKLFF.